Listed here is a single T cell receptor beta chain. Its antigen remains unknown. Some clones are missing from TCRdb's copy, which holds only in-frame ones; the method was immunoSEQ multiplex PCR. The table includes some 65,000 clones, about 85% detected once. V gave up 7 bases and J gave up 7 bases, with 16 bases separating them. This CDR3 spans 13 amino acids. Germline V gives CDR1 GTSNPN, CDR2 SVGIG (reference sequence). The data were taken from a study of OX40 agonist ivuxolimab in advanced cancers. Study in general: All patients had ivuxolimab intravenously every 2 weeks at 0.01 to 10 mg/kg.

Study-level results: What antigens the expanded peripheral T cells recognized was never established. There was clonal expansion of CD4+ and CD8+ blood T cells by week 6 at 0.1 to 3.0 mg/kg. Some patients who did not respond also had low normalized T-cell clonal expansion.

The chain is built from TRBV30 and TRBJ1-4; no firm D call. The sequencing used CD4+ or CD8+ T cells sorted from blood, collected in a trial of the OX40 agonist ivuxolimab. This TCR was sampled from an adult with an advanced solid tumor such as melanoma, head and neck, liver or kidney cancer. The CDR3 DNA follows: TGTGCCTCGCGACGGAGGTTCGGTGAAAAACTGTTTTTT. This gives the protein CASRRRFGEKLFF.